The 6 T cell receptor beta chains given below trace back to one sample, sequenced in a study of control samples from healthy donors and cancer patients. The protocol was immunoSEQ multiplex PCR, while the TCRdb copy is restricted to in-frame clones and leaves out a portion. The table includes 94,000 or so clones, about four fifths detected once. Sequenced sample: PBMCs. The receptors here all came from a man aged 65 to 85 with lung cancer.

This clone came up once. This rearrangement joins TRBV9 to TRBJ2-1, with TRBD1 identical over 8 bases. This CDR3 has 16 amino acids. The J segment lost 0 bases and the V segment lost 4 bases, leaving 6 bases of the junction unmatched. Germline-derived CDR1 and CDR2 are SGDLS and YYNGEE. The CDR3 sequence: CASSPRDRSSYNEQFF. The CDR3 region has the DNA TGTGCCAGCAGCCCCCGGGACAGGAGCTCCTACAATGAGCAGTTCTTC. The variable domain in full, with the rest retrieved from reference TRBV9 and TRBJ2-1, is DSGVTQTPKHLITATGQRVTLRCSPRSGDLSVYWYQQSLDQGLQFLIQYYNGEERAKGNILERFSAQQFPDLHSELNLSSLELGDSALYFCASSPRDRSSYNEQFFGPGTRLTVL.

This rearrangement joins TRBV7-8 to TRBJ1-2; D gene unclear. The CDR3 is made up of 15 amino acids. Germline V CDR1 and CDR2: SGHVS, FQNEAQ. V lost 5 bases, J lost 5 bases, and 18 bases lay in between. The CDR3 coding sequence is TGTGCCAGCAGCCCGGCGGGATTTGGAGGTTATGGCTACACCTTC. It is translated as CASSPAGFGGYGYTF.

CDR3 coding DNA: TGTGCCAGCAGTTACTCGAAACAGGGCCGGACCGAGCAGTACTTC. Translated, it gives CASSYSKQGRTEQYF. The rearrangement uses TRBV6-2 or TRBV6-3 and TRBJ2-7; the D gene is possibly TRBD1 (6 bases). The CDR3 contains 15 residues. Per the germline V gene, CDR1 is MNHEY and CDR2 is SVGEGT. Trimming stripped 0 bases from V and 6 bases from J, with 15 bases between.

The chain uses TRBV5-1 and TRBJ1-1; no definite D call. This CDR3 has 16 amino acids. Germline V gives CDR1 SGHRS, CDR2 YFSETQ. The V gene lost 0 bases and the J gene lost 2 bases, with 14 bases spanning the gap. CDR3 coding DNA: TGCGCCAGCAGCTTGGGGATTTTGACGGGAAACACTGAAGCTTTCTTT. It specifies CASSLGILTGNTEAFF.

In this sample, this clone turned up a few times. The chain carries TRBV5-1 and TRBJ1-1, with unresolved D. The CDR3 totals 15 residues. Germline CDR1 SGHRS, CDR2 YFSETQ. Trimming removed 0 bases at V and 1 base at J, with 10 bases between. CDR3 sequence (DNA): TGCGCCAGCAGCTTGGCGCACGCCGGGAACACTGAAGCTTTCTTT. Amino acids: CASSLAHAGNTEAFF. Variable domain in full (rest from reference TRBV5-1 and TRBJ1-1): KAGVTQTPRYLIKTRGQQVTLSCSPISGHRSVSWYQQTPGQGLQFLFEYFSETQRNKGNFPGRFSGRQFSNSRSEMNVSTLELGDSALYLCASSLAHAGNTEAFFGQGTRLTVV.

The chain has TRBV19 and TRBJ2-3, with 13 bases matching TRBD2. J was trimmed by 7 bases and V by 4 bases; bases with no gene match: 11. Germline V gene data show CDR1 as LNHDA and CDR2 as SQIVND (reference sequence). CDR3 length: 17 amino acids. CDR3 protein: CASSTGTSGAPRHTQYF. The CDR3 nucleotides are TGTGCCAGTAGTACCGGGACTAGCGGGGCCCCTCGCCATACGCAGTATTTT.